A single T cell receptor (beta chain) is shown here with its context. Its cognate antigen is unknown. Trimming removed 5 bases at V and 4 bases at J, with 17 bases between. From germline, CDR1 is SGHTA and CDR2 FQGNSA. This CDR3 has 15 residues. This sample was included in a study of T cell responses to AZD1222 COVID-19 vaccine. Study-wide results and caveats: The donor cohort was predominantly white British with a female majority, and clonal diversity may have been underestimated.

TCRdb keeps only in-frame clones here, not all; method: immunoSEQ multiplex PCR. The sample has about 53,000 clones, approximately 84% seen once. The material sequenced was peripheral blood, taken on day 0 of AZD1222 vaccination. The chain employs TRBV7-2 and TRBJ1-2; TRBD1 is a possible D gene (6 bases). The sequence derives from an adult in good health. CDR3 nucleotides: TGTGCCAGCAGCCCGAGGGGGGGGCTAGGCTATGGCTACACCTTC. It translates to CASSPRGGLGYGYTF.